The 8 T cell receptor beta chains below were found in one sample sequenced in a study of regulatory T cells in long-lasting Graves disease. Assembly of TCR beta libraries relied on iRepertoire HTBI primers together with Arm-PCR of CDR3 regions. One entry per CDR3 protein, called by TCRdb with MiXCR from the multiplex PCR reads. The sample records roughly 400,000 distinct CDR3 sequences, around 15% being singletons. Time point defined: newly diagnosed GD, antithyroid drugs for less than 3 months. PBMCs provided the RNA from which the TCR library was made. The data also belong to a second study, concerning T cells in Graves' hyperthyroidism and ophthalmopathy.

The input for sequencing was peripheral blood mononuclear cells (PBMCs), taken at new diagnosis, from a patient treated with antithyroid drugs. The receptors originated from a woman between 18 and 29 years old with Graves disease.

V usage is TRBV6-1 and J usage is TRBJ1-2, with D perhaps matching TRBD1 (6 bases). CDR1 and CDR2 (germline): MNHNS, SASEGT. The CDR3 spans 14 residues. V lost 4 bases, J lost 2 bases, and 11 bases lay in between. The CDR3 DNA sequence: TGTGCCAGCAGTGCTGTGGGGGCGAACTATGGCTACACCTTC. Protein product: CASSAVGANYGYTF.

As to this clonotype: Given a much more abundant clone one base away, this may be a read error. J is TRBJ2-7 and V is TRBV12-3 or TRBV12-4, with D unresolved. V lost 4 bases, J lost 2 bases, and 9 bases lay in between. CDR3 size: 13 residues. CDR3 amino acids: CASSSNRAYEQYF. CDR3 sequence (DNA): TGTGCCAGCAGTTCCAATAGAGCCTACGAGCAGTACTTC.

This clonotype was observed many times. The chain has TRBV29-1 and TRBJ2-3; no clear D gene. CDR1 is SQVTM and CDR2 is ANQGSEA in the germline V gene. CDR3 size: 15 residues. V shed 0 bases and J shed 0 bases, with 10 bases lying between them. The CDR3 bases are TGCAGCGTTGAAGAGGTCAGAACTAGCACAGATACGCAGTATTTT. This sequence encodes CSVEEVRTSTDTQYF.

This clonotype was observed at least ten times. The chain recombines TRBV28 with TRBJ1-1; 11 bases map to TRBD1. Germline CDR1 MDHEN, CDR2 SYDVKM. Trimming at V came to 5 bases and at J to 1 base, leaving 9 bases not matched to a gene. The CDR3 loop spans 17 amino acids. CDR3 amino acids: CASSPLGQGAWNTEAFF. The CDR3, as DNA: TGTGCCAGCAGTCCCCTTGGACAGGGGGCGTGGAACACTGAAGCTTTCTTT.

The rearrangement links TRBV19 to TRBJ1-2; 9 nucleotides line up with TRBD1. Germline CDR1 is LNHDA and CDR2 is SQIVND (reference sequence). The CDR3 sequence is 14 residues long. V dropped 3 bases and J dropped 6; count of bases not matched to a gene: 5. The CDR3: CASSIVGTGNGYTF. The DNA of the CDR3 is TGTGCCAGTAGTATTGTAGGGACAGGGAATGGCTACACCTTC. The full variable domain, with the rest looked up from reference TRBV19 and TRBJ1-2, is DGGITQSPKYLFRKEGQNVTLSCEQNLNHDAMYWYRQDPGQGLRLIYYSQIVNDFQKGDIAEGYSVSREKKESFPLTVTSAQKNPTAFYLCASSIVGTGNGYTFGSGTRLTVV.

This clonotype was counted a few times. V gene TRBV28 combines with J gene TRBJ2-2; D remains ambiguous. V lost 7 bases and J 1 base, leaving 13 bases between the germline ends. The CDR3 consists of 15 residues. Germline assignment: CDR1 MDHEN and CDR2 SYDVKM. The CDR3 DNA reads TGTGCCAGCACCTTGGGGAAACTGAACACCGGGGAGCTGTTTTTT. Amino acid sequence: CASTLGKLNTGELFF.

This clonotype was observed at least ten times. The V gene is TRBV3-1, the J gene TRBJ2-5; tentatively, D is TRBD1 (7 bases). CDR1 and CDR2 from the germline V gene are LGHDT and YNNKEL (reference sequence). The CDR3 runs to 15 residues. Trimming cost V 1 base and J 5 bases, with 14 bases left between them. The CDR3 reads CASSQGPRGEETQYF. The CDR3 nucleotides are TGTGCCAGCAGCCAAGGGCCCAGGGGGGAGGAGACCCAGTACTTC.

This clonotype was seen only a few times. The chain employs TRBV30 and TRBJ1-1; D unclear. With 1 base removed from V and 0 bases from J, the gap between germline ends came to 15 bases. This CDR3 contains 16 residues. Germline CDR1 is GTSNPN and CDR2 is SVGIG (reference sequence). CDR3 in amino acids: CAWSAHSGLMNTEAFF. The CDR3 coding sequence is TGTGCCTGGAGTGCTCACTCCGGGCTCATGAACACTGAAGCTTTCTTT. The entire variable domain, with the rest obtained from reference TRBV30 and TRBJ1-1, is as follows: SQTIHQWPATLVQPVGSPLSLECTVEGTSNPNLYWYRQAAGRGLQLLFYSVGIGQISSEVPQNLSASRPQDRQFILSSKKLLLSDSGFYLCAWSAHSGLMNTEAFFGQGTRLTVV.